One sample yielded the 9 T cell receptor beta chains listed below, sequenced in a study of T cell changes during pregnancy in multiple sclerosis. The repertoire was sequenced with immunoSEQ multiplex PCR; TCRdb's copy has only in-frame clones and lacks some. The table shows roughly 48,000 clones, with approximately 95% occurring only once. The source material was CD4+ T cells from peripheral blood mononuclear cells, sampled in the first trimester of pregnancy. Receptors originate from a female donor with multiple sclerosis, enrolled in a pregnancy study.

The chain is built from TRBV19 and TRBJ1-6; TRBD1 aligns across 7 bases. Germline V lookup: CDR1 LNHDA, CDR2 SQIVND (reference sequence). With 6 bases clipped from V and 1 base from J, the junction kept 9 bases outside the gene matches. This CDR3 has 17 amino acids. The CDR3 bases are TGTGCCAGTAGACGACAGGGTATGGTTTCCTATAATTCACCCCTCCACTTT. Translation gives CASRRQGMVSYNSPLHF. The variable domain in full, completed from reference TRBV19 and TRBJ1-6, reads DGGITQSPKYLFRKEGQNVTLSCEQNLNHDAMYWYRQDPGQGLRLIYYSQIVNDFQKGDIAEGYSVSREKKESFPLTVTSAQKNPTAFYLCASRRQGMVSYNSPLHFGNGTRLTVT.

The chain recombines TRBV7-9 with TRBJ2-5; the match to TRBD2 covers 8 bases. J gave up 1 base and V 1 base, and 8 bases lay outside the gene matches. The CDR3 has 17 residues. CDR1 is SEHNR, CDR2 FQNEAQ, per germline (reference sequence). This chain's CDR3 is CASSLGEGLALQETQYF. For the CDR3, the DNA is TGTGCCAGCAGCTTAGGGGAAGGACTAGCCCTCCAAGAGACCCAGTACTTC. Full variable domain (rest looked up from reference TRBV7-9 and TRBJ2-5): DTGVSQNPRHKITKRGQNVTFRCDPISEHNRLYWYRQTLGQGPEFLTYFQNEAQLEKSRLLSDRFSAERPKGSFSTLEIQRTEQGDSAMYLCASSLGEGLALQETQYFGPGTRLLVL.

As regards this clone: One junction end does not reproduce the germline sequence, and a read error may be involved. The chain joins TRBV19 to TRBJ2-1; 11 positions agree with TRBD1. This CDR3 is built from 13 residues. Germline CDR1 and CDR2: LNHDA and SQIVND (reference sequence). CDR3 protein: CATTPGQGASVVF. CDR3 sequence (DNA): TGTGCCACTACGCCCGGACAGGGGGCTTCGGTGGTCTTC. The full variable domain, in which reference TRBV19 and TRBJ2-1 provide the parts outside the CDR3, is DGGITQSPKYLFRKEGQNVTLSCEQNLNHDAMYWYRQDPGQGLRLIYYSQIVNDFQKGDIAEGYSVSREKKESFPLTVTSAQKNPTAFYLCATTPGQGASVVFGPGTRLTVL.

The chain has TRBV4-1 and TRBJ2-7; the match to TRBD1 covers 8 bases. The J segment lost 2 bases and the V segment lost 1 base, leaving 10 bases of the junction unmatched. Germline loops: CDR1 MGHRA, CDR2 YSYEKL. The CDR3 loop spans 17 amino acids. The CDR3 reads CASSQAGPGQATYEQYF. The CDR3 coding sequence is TGCGCCAGCAGCCAAGCTGGGCCGGGACAGGCGACCTACGAGCAGTACTTC.

V gene TRBV5-8 combines with J gene TRBJ2-1; D possibly corresponds to TRBD1 (5 bases). The CDR3 has 15 amino acids. CDR1 is SGHTS, CDR2 YDEGEE, per germline. Deletions cut 0 bases from V and 6 bases from J, with 13 bases between. CDR3 nucleotide sequence: TGTGCCAGCAGCTTGGTGGGGCAGCCTTTCAATGAGCAGTTCTTC. Its translation: CASSLVGQPFNEQFF.

V usage is TRBV18 and J usage is TRBJ2-5, with 8 bases matching TRBD2. The CDR3 covers 16 residues. Germline lookup yields CDR1 KGHSH and CDR2 LQKENI. Trimming removed 1 base from V and 1 base from J; junction bases left unmatched: 5. The CDR3 sequence is CASSPLAGGFQETQYF. In nucleotides, the CDR3 is TGTGCCAGCTCACCACTTGCGGGGGGCTTCCAAGAGACCCAGTACTTC. Based on the CDR3 plus reference TRBV18 and TRBJ2-5, the full variable domain is NAGVMQNPRHLVRRRGQEARLRCSPMKGHSHVYWYRQLPEEGLKFMVYLQKENIIDESGMPKERFSAEFPKEGPSILRIQQVVRGDSAAYFCASSPLAGGFQETQYFGPGTRLLVL.

This clone was seen a handful of times. The chain employs TRBV27 and TRBJ2-2, with D maybe TRBD1 (5 bases). Germline values: CDR1 MNHEY, CDR2 SMNVEV (reference sequence). This CDR3 is 14 amino acids long. Trimming left V 4 bases short and J 6 bases short, with 12 bases between. The CDR3 DNA sequence: TGTGCCAGCAGTTCGACGCAGGGTGCCGGGGAGCTGTTTTTT. Protein sequence: CASSSTQGAGELFF.

The chain is built from TRBV29-1 and TRBJ1-2; perhaps TRBD1 as D (6 bases). In germline, CDR1 is SQVTM, CDR2 ANQGSEA. V was pared by 0 bases and J by 5 bases, with 13 bases between. This CDR3 is 14 amino acids long. The chain's CDR3 is CSVEEGTFSYGYTF. DNA of the CDR3: TGCAGCGTTGAAGAGGGGACATTTTCTTATGGCTACACCTTC. Drawing the rest from reference TRBV29-1 and TRBJ1-2, the complete variable domain is SAVISQKPSRDICQRGTSLTIQCQVDSQVTMMFWYRQQPGQSLTLIATANQGSEATYESGFVIDKFPISRPNLTFSTLTVSNMSPEDSSIYLCSVEEGTFSYGYTFGSGTRLTVV.

The chain recombines TRBV6-1 with TRBJ2-7; 10 bases are shared with TRBD1. Germline V gene data show CDR1 as MNHNS and CDR2 as SASEGT. The V and J ends lost 4 bases and 3 bases, in that order; junction bases with no gene match: 3. The CDR3 has 14 residues. Here the CDR3 DNA reads TGTGCCAGCAGTGGACAGGGGGCCGTCTACGAGCAGTACTTC. Protein product: CASSGQGAVYEQYF.